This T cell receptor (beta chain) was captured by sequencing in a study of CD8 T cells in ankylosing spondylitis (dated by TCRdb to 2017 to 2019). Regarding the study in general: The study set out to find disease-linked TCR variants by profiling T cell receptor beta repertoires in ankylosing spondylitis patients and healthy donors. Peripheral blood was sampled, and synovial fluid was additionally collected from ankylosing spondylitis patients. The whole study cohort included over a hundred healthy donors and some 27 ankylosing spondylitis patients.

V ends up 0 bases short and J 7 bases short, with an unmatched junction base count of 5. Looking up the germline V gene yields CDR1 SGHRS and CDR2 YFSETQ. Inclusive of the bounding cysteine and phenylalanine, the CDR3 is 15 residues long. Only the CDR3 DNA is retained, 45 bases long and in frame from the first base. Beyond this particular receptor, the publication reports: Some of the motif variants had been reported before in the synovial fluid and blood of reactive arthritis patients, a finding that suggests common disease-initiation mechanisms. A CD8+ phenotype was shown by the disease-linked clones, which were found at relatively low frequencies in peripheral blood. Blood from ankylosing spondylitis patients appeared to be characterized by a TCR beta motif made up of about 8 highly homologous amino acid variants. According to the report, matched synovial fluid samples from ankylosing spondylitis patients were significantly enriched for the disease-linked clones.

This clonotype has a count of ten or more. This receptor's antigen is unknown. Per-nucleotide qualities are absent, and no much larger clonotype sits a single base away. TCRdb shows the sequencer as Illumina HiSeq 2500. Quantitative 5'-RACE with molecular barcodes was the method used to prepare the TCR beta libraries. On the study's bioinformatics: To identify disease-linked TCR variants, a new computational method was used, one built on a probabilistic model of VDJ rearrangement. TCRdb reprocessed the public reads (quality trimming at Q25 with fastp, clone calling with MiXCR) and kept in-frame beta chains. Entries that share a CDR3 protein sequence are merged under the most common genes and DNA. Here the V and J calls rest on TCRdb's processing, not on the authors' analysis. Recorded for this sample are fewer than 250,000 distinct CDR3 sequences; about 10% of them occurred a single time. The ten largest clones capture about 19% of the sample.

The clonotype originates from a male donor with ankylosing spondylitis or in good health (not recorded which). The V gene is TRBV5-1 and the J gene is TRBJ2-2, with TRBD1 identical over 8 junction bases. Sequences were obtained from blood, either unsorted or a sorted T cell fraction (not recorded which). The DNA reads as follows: TGCGCCAGCAGCTTGGTCCCAGGGGGCGGCGGGGAGCTGTTTTTT. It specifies CASSLVPGGGGELFF.